Sequencing of this T cell receptor beta chain was carried out in a study of T cell changes during pregnancy in multiple sclerosis. Method: immunoSEQ multiplex PCR; TCRdb's copy keeps in-frame clones and lacks some. This table holds fewer than 50,000 clones, approximately 94% found once. The CDR3 is 12 residues long. Germline CDR1 reads MDHEN; CDR2 reads SYDVKM. V dropped 5 bases and J dropped 5 bases, with 10 bases sitting between them. The V gene is TRBV28, the J gene TRBJ2-7, with a weak D call TRBD2 (7 bases). The sequenced sample was CD8+ T cells from peripheral blood mononuclear cells, obtained in the first trimester of pregnancy. This sequence was found in a female donor with multiple sclerosis, enrolled in a pregnancy study. CDR3 bases: TGTGCCAGCAGTCCCGGGGGGCACGAGCAGTACTTC. Translated: CASSPGGHEQYF.